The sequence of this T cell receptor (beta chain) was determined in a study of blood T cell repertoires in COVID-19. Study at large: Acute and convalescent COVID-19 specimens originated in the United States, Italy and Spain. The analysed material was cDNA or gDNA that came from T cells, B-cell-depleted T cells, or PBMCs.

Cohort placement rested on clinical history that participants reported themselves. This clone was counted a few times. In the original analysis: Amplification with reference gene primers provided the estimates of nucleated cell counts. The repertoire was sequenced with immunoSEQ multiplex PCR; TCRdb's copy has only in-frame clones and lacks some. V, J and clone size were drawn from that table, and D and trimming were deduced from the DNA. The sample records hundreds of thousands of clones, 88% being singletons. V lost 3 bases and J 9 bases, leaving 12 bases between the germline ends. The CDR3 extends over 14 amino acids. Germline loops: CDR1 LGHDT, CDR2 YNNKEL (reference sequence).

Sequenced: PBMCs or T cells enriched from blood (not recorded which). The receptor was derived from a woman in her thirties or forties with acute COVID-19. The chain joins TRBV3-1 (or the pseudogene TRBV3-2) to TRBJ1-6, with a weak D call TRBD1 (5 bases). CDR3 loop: CASSQAGTGSPLHF. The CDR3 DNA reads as TGTGCCAGCAGCCAGGCGGGGACGGGTTCACCCCTCCACTTT.